This T cell receptor beta chain was identified in a study of blood T cells in healthy people across ages. This clonotype was seen only a few times. A much larger clone is a single base away; this may be a read error. A J-beta primer mix and a sample-barcoded 5' primer were used in a second PCR of roughly 6 to 11 cycles. One entry per CDR3 protein results from TCRdb running MiXCR on the 5' RACE reads. The table has 1.5 million to 2 million distinct CDR3 sequences, 30% to 40% seen once. The sequencing input was blood. This clonotype was sampled from a woman younger than 45 in good health.

CDR3: CASSQAQSGPSNDEQYF. DNA of the CDR3: TGCGCCAGCAGCCAAGCCCAGTCAGGACCAAGCAACGATGAGCAGTACTTC. The rearrangement joins TRBV4-1 to TRBJ2-5; no firm D call. This CDR3 contains 17 residues. V was clipped by 1 base and J by 11 bases, with 26 bases between them. Germline CDR1 MGHRA, CDR2 YSYEKL.